The source of this T cell receptor beta chain is a study of T cells in Graves' hyperthyroidism and ophthalmopathy. Not enrolled were patients with uncontrolled infection, other autoimmune disease, pregnancy or lactation. PBMCs came from around 10 ml fresh peripheral blood. Regarding the study as a whole: Ophthalmopathy and stable hyperthyroidism were told apart by a 13 V-J model. In blood, most of the thyroid clonotypes expanded above 0.001 were also present.

TCR beta CDR3 regions were amplified from RNA. Primed by the HTBI set, a first-round RT-PCR was run on the TCR CDR3. TCRdb itself ran the multiplex PCR reads through MiXCR, one entry per CDR3 protein. The repertoire includes over 150,000 distinct CDR3 sequences, approximately 17% of them detected once, and 25% to 35% sits in the top ten. Germline V CDR1 and CDR2: KGHDR, SFDVKD. The ends lost 1 base at V and 5 bases at J; junction bases unmatched: 8. The CDR3 covers 18 residues. Comment on this clonotype: Its target is unknown.

The V call is TRBV24-1, the J call TRBJ2-5; TRBD2 aligns across 14 bases. The sample taken for sequencing was blood. The source is a woman aged 45-59 years with Graves' hyperthyroidism. This chain's CDR3 is CATSDFAGTSGSGETQYF. CDR3 coding DNA: TGTGCCACCAGTGATTTCGCCGGGACTAGCGGGAGTGGGGAGACCCAGTACTTC.